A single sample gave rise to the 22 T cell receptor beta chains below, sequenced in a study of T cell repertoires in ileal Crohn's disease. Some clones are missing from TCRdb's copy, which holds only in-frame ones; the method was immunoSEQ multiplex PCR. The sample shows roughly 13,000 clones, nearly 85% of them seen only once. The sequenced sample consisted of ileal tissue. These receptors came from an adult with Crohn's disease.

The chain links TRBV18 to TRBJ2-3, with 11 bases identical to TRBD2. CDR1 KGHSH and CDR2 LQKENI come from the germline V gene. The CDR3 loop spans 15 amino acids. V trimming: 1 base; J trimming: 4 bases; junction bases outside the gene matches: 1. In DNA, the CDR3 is TGTGCCAGCTCACCACGGACTAGCGGGTCAGATACGCAGTATTTT. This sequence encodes CASSPRTSGSDTQYF.

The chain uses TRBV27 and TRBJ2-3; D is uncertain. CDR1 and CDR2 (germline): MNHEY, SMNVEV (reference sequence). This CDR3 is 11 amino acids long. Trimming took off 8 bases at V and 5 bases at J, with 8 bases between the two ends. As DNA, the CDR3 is TGTGCCAGCCAGTCCTTAGATACGCAGTATTTT. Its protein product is CASQSLDTQYF.

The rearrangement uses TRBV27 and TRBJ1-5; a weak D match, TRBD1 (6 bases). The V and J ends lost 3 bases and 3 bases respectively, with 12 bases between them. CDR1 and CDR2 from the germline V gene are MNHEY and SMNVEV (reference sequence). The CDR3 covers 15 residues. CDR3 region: CASSFSGAYNQPQHF. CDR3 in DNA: TGTGCCAGCAGTTTCTCAGGGGCCTACAATCAGCCCCAGCATTTT.

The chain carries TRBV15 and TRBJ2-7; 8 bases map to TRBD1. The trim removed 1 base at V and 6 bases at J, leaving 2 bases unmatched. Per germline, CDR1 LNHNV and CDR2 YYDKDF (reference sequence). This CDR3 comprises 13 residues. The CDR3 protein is CATSRGTGSEQYF. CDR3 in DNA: TGTGCCACCAGCAGAGGGACAGGGAGCGAGCAGTACTTC.

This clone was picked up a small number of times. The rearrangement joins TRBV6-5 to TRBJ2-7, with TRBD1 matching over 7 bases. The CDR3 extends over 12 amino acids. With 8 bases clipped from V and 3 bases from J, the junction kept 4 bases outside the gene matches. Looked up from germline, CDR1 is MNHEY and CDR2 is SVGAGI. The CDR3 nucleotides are TGTGCCAGCCGGACAGGAGGCTACGAGCAGTACTTC. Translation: CASRTGGYEQYF.

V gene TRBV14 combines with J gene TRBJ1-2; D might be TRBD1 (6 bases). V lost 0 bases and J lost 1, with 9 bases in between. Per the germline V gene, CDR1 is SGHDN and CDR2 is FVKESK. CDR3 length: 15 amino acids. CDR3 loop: CASSQDTGSNYGYTF. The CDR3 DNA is TGTGCCAGCAGCCAAGATACAGGGAGTAACTATGGCTACACCTTC.

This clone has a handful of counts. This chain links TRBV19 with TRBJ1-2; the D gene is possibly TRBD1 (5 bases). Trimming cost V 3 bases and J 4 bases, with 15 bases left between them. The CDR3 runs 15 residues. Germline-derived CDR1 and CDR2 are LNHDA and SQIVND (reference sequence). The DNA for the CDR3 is TGTGCCAGTAGTATGCCCTCGACAGCCGCCTATGGCTACACCTTC. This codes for CASSMPSTAAYGYTF.

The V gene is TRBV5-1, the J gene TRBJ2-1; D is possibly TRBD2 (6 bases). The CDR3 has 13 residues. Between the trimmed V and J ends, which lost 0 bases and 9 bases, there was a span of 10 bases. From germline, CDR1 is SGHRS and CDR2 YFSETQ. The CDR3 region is CASSLVLGGEQFF. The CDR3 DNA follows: TGCGCCAGCAGCTTGGTGCTCGGGGGTGAGCAGTTCTTC.

The CDR3 coding sequence is TGTGCCAGCAGCTTCGGGACAGGGAATAGCAATCAGCCCCAGCATTTT. Its translation: CASSFGTGNSNQPQHF. This sequence joins TRBV5-6 and TRBJ1-5; 9 nucleotides align to TRBD1. The CDR3 contains 16 residues. Trimming took 2 bases from V and 0 from J; bases not matched to a gene: 3. Germline values: CDR1 SGHDT, CDR2 YYEEEE.

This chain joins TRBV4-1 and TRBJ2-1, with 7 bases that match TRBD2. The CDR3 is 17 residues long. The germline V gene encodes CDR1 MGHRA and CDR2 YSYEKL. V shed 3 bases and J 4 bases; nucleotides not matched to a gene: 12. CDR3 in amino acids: CASSHPLRTRRYNEQFF. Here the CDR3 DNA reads TGCGCCAGCAGCCACCCTCTCCGGACTAGAAGGTACAATGAGCAGTTCTTC.

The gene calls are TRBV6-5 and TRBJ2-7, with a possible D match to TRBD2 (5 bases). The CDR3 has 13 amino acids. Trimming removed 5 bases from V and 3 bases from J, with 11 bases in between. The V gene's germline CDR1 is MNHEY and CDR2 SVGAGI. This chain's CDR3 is CASSKREGYEQYF. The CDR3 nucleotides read TGTGCCAGCAGTAAGAGGGAAGGCTACGAGCAGTACTTC.

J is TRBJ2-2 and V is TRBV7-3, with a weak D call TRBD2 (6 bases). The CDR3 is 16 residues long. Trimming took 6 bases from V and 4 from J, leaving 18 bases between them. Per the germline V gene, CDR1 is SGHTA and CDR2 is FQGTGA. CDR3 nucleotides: TGTGCCAGCAGGCGAAAAGGAGGGCCAACCACCGGGGAGCTGTTTTTT. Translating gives CASRRKGGPTTGELFF. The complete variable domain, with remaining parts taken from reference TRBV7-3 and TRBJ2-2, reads GAGVSQTPSNKVTEKGKYVELRCDPISGHTALYWYRQSLGQGPEFLIYFQGTGAADDSGLPNDRFFAVRPEGSVSTLKIQRTERGDSAVYLCASRRKGGPTTGELFFGEGSRLTVL.

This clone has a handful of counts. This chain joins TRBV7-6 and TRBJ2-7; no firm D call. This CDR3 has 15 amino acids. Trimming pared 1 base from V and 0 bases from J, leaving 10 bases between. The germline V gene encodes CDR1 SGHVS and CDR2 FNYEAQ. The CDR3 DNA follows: TGTGCCAGCAGCTTAGTTGCGGCCCGCTCCTACGAGCAGTACTTC. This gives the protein CASSLVAARSYEQYF.

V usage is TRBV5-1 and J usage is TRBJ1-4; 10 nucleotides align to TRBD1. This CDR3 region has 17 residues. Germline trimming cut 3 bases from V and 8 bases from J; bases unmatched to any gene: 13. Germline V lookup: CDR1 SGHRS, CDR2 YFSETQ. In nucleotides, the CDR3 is TGCGCCAGCAGCTACGGTGCGACAGGGGGCGACGAGGAAAAACTGTTTTTT. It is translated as CASSYGATGGDEEKLFF.

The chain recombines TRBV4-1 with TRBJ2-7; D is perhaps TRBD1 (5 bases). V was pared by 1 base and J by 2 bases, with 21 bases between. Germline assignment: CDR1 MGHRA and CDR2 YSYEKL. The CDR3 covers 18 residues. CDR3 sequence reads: CASSQVAVGPQGPYEQYF. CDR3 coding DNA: TGCGCCAGCAGCCAAGTAGCTGTGGGGCCCCAAGGGCCCTACGAGCAGTACTTC.

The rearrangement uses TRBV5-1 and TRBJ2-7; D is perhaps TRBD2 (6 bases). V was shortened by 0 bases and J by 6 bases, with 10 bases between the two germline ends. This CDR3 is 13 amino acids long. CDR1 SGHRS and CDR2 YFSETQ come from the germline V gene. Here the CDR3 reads CASSLEDYSEQYF. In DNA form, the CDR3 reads TGCGCCAGCAGCTTGGAGGACTATTCCGAGCAGTACTTC.

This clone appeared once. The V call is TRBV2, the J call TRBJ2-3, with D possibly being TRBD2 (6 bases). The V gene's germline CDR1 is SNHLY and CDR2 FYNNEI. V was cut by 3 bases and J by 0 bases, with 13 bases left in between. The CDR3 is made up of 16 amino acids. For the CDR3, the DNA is TGTGCCAGCAGTGAGGCGGGGCCCAGGAGCACAGATACGCAGTATTTT. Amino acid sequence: CASSEAGPRSTDTQYF.

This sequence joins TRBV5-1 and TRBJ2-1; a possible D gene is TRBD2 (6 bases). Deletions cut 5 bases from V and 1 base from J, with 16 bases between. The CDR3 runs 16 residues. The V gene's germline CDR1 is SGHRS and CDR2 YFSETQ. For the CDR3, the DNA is TGCGCCAGCAGTCTTCGTACCGGGACTTCCTACAATGAGCAGTTCTTC. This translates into CASSLRTGTSYNEQFF.

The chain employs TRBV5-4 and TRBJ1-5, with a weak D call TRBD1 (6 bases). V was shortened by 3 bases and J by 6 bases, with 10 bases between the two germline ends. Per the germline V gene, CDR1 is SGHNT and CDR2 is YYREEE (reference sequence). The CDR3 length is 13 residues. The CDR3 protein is CASSWGGLQPQHF. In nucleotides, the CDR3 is TGTGCCAGCAGCTGGGGGGGGCTTCAGCCCCAGCATTTT. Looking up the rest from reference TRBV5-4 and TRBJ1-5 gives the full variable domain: ETGVTQSPTHLIKTRGQQVTLRCSSQSGHNTVSWYQQALGQGPQFIFQYYREEENGRGNFPPRFSGLQFPNYSSELNVNALELDDSALYLCASSWGGLQPQHFGDGTRLSIL.

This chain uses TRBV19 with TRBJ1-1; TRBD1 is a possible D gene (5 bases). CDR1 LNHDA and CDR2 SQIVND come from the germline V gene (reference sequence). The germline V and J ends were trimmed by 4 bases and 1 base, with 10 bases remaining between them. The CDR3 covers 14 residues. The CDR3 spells CASSRGGTNTEAFF. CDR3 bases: TGTGCCAGTAGTAGGGGGGGGACGAACACTGAAGCTTTCTTT.

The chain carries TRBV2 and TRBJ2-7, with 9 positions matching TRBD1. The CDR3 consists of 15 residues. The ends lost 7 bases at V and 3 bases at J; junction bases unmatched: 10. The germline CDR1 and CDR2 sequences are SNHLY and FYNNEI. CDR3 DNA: TGTGCCAGCAACCGTTGGACAGGGGCTGGCTACGAGCAGTACTTC. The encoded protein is CASNRWTGAGYEQYF.

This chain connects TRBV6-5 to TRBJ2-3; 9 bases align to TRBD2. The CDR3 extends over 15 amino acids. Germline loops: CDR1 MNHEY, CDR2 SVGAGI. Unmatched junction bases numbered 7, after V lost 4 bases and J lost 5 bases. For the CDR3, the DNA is TGTGCCAGCAGTTCTCCGGGACTAGCCATAGATACGCAGTATTTT. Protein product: CASSSPGLAIDTQYF.